This TCR beta chain was sequenced for a study of blood T cell repertoires in COVID-19 (dated by TCRdb to 2018 to 2020). Background for the entire study: Samples from collaborators originated in the United States, Italy and Spain and spanned both the acute and convalescent phases of COVID-19. The prospective study material was composed of cDNA or gDNA derived from T cells, B-cell-depleted T cells, or PBMCs. Subjects who had been exposed to COVID-19, were actively infected with it, or had recovered from it provided the deeply sampled blood TCRbeta repertoires that made up the dataset. The repertoires were released in a freely available public database intended as a resource for research on the immune response to SARS-CoV-2. The samples were drawn from two sources: the first 160 participants of the ongoing ImmuneRACE study, and 1,254 subjects contributed by 6 global collaborators. The sample metadata nearly always contained a de-identified subject ID, COVID-19 status, age in years and sex. Where available, HLA class I and class II types were taken from metadata supplied by the sample provider and were not determined by assay-based typing.

What the work shows at the level of the full study, not this receptor alone: The quantity of clinical and demographic metadata differed by source and by participant and was supplied without curation.

The germline V gene encodes CDR1 LGHDT and CDR2 YNNKEL (reference sequence). The V and J ends are trimmed by 0 bases and 3 bases, leaving 8 bases between them. From the cysteine through the phenylalanine, the CDR3 covers 15 amino acids. Only the CDR3 region is kept as DNA, spanning 45 bases read in frame from base 1. Each collaborating institution followed its own protocols to collect whole blood in K2EDTA tubes. For TCRbeta analysis, collaborators shipped samples in one of three forms: frozen whole blood, isolated PBMCs, or DNA extracted from either of those sample types. This clone came up a few times. The clone's antigen remains unknown. Base quality data are lacking; no much larger clone is found one base away. TCRbeta CDR3 regions were amplified from genomic DNA by means of the immunoSEQ Assay, a bias-controlled multiplex PCR. In the authors' own workflow: The number of nucleated cells in each sample was estimated by amplification of reference gene primers within the assay. To quantify the absolute abundance of each unique TCRbeta CDR3 rearrangement, sequence reads were collapsed and filtered. Productive Simpson clonality was computed per sample as the square root of Simpson's diversity index over productive rearrangements. The table was pulled from immuneACCESS by TCRdb, which kept in-frame rearrangements only. Such tables lose some clones; where checked, under half of the loss comes from unresolved V genes, and the rest has no known cause. The V and J calls and clone size were taken over from that table, and D and trimming were inferred from the DNA. In this sample the table shows roughly 52,000 clones, roughly 85% of which occur a single time. The top ten hold approximately 6.3% of the sample.

Input material: peripheral blood. In this chain, TRBV3-1 (or the pseudogene TRBV3-2) is recombined with TRBJ2-2; the best D guess is TRBD2, with 6 bases matching. The origin of this receptor is a human donor in a cohort sampled during active or convalescent COVID-19. CDR3 loop: CASSQDGGYTGELFF. The nucleotide sequence is TGTGCCAGCAGCCAAGACGGAGGGTACACCGGGGAGCTGTTTTTT.